This TCR beta chain originates from a study of blood T cell repertoires in COVID-19. Study-wide context: Sample material is recorded as cDNA or gDNA derived from T cells, B-cell-depleted T cells, or PBMCs.

One Seattle source followed patients from active infection through their disease course. The V gene end was trimmed by 3 bases and the J gene end by 7 bases; junction bases not matched to a gene: 14. This CDR3 has 19 amino acids. Looked up from germline, CDR1 is SGDLS and CDR2 is YYNGEE. Methods used by the authors: Amplification of reference gene primers was used by the study to estimate nucleated cell counts. Profiling relied on immunoSEQ multiplex PCR, and the TCRdb table lists in-frame clones only, not all of them. V and J calls and clone size are as listed in that table; D and trimming were resolved from the DNA. The sample lists 250,000 to 350,000 clones; roughly 83% were seen once.

This chain connects TRBV9 to TRBJ1-6, with 12 bases lining up with TRBD1. The sequence was collected from a human donor with COVID-19, enrolled during active disease. The donor label of this sample is uncertain. The sample taken for sequencing was peripheral blood. The CDR3 coding sequence is TGTGCCAGCAGCGCGGATGGGACAGGGGGCGGATTCCCGAATTCACCCCTCCACTTT. Translated: CASSADGTGGGFPNSPLHF. The full variable domain, its missing parts supplied by reference TRBV9 and TRBJ1-6, is DSGVTQTPKHLITATGQRVTLRCSPRSGDLSVYWYQQSLDQGLQFLIQYYNGEERAKGNILERFSAQQFPDLHSELNLSSLELGDSALYFCASSADGTGGGFPNSPLHFGNGTRLTVT.